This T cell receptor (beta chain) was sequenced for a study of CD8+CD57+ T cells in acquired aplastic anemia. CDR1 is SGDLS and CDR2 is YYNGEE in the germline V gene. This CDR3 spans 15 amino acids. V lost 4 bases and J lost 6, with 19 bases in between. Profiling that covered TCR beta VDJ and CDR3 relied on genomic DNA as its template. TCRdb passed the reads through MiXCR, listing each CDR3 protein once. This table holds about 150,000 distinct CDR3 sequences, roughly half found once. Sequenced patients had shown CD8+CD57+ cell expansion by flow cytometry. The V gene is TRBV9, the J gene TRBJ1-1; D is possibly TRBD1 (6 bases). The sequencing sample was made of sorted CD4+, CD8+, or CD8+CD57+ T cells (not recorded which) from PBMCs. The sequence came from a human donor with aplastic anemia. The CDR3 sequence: CASSPRGGREPEAFF. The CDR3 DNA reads TGTGCCAGCAGCCCCCGAGGGGGGAGGGAGCCTGAAGCTTTCTTT.